This TCR beta chain was obtained from a study of cytomegalovirus exposure and HLA in healthy donors. Study background: As an earlier analysis found, around 170 million T cells yielded over 95 million unique TCR beta sequences. The study, taken as a whole, reports: Association of a missense DCLRE1C variant with TCR beta V- and J-gene trimming was reported in a later analysis. For cytomegalovirus status, the classifier reportedly gave diagnoses with high specificity and sensitivity.

This PCR relied on a set of 60 Vbeta primers and 13 Jbeta primers. The data were produced by immunoSEQ multiplex PCR, yet TCRdb's version contains in-frame clones alone and is incomplete. The repertoire holds 150,000 to 200,000 clones, with 60% to 85% as singletons. Comments on this clone: Its specificity is not known.

The CDR3 is 16 residues long. Trimming took off 0 bases at V and 7 bases at J, with 19 bases between the two ends. The germline CDR1 and CDR2 sequences are SGHDT and YYEEEE. This clonotype originated in a woman aged 40 to 50 in good health and CMV-seronegative. The specimen was PBMCs. This chain uses TRBV5-6 with TRBJ1-2; D may be TRBD1 (5 bases). CDR3 amino acids: CASSLETAVGVGGYTF. Here the CDR3 DNA reads TGTGCCAGCAGCTTGGAAACGGCGGTAGGGGTCGGTGGCTACACCTTC.